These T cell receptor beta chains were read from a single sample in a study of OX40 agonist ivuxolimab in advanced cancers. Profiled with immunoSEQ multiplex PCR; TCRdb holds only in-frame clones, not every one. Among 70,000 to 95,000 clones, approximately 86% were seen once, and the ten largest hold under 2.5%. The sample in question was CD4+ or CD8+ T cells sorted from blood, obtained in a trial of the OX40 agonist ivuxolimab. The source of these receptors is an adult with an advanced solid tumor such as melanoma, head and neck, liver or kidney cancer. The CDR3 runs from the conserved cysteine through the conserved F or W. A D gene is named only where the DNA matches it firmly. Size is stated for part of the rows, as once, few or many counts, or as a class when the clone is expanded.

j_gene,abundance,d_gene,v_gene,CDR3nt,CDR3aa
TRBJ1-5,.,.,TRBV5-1,TGCGCCAGCAGCTTAACGAGCAATCAGCCCCAGCATTTT,CASSLTSNQPQHF
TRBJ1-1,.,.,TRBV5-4,TGTGCCAGCAGCTTGCGTCGAGGGAAAACTGAAGCTTTCTTT,CASSLRRGKTEAFF
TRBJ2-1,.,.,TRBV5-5,TGTGCCAGCAGCCCGTTATTCCGCAGCTATGAGCAGTTCTTC,CASSPLFRSYEQFF
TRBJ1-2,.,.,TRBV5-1,TGCGCCAGCAGCTTGGCCATTGGCAGGGCCTATGGCTACACCTTC,CASSLAIGRAYGYTF
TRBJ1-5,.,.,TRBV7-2,TGTGCCAGCAGCCAAGACAACTTTAGCAATCAGCCCCAGCATTTT,CASSQDNFSNQPQHF
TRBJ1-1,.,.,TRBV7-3,TGTGCCAGCAGCCCCGGCCTATGGGACACTGAAGCTTTCTTT,CASSPGLWDTEAFF
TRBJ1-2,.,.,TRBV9,TGTGCCAGCAGCGTAGGAGGGAGTGGCTATGGCTACACCTTC,CASSVGGSGYGYTF
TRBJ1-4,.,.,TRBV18,TGTGCCAGCTCATTCTTGTCAGGACCGGCTAATGAAAAACTGTTTTTT,CASSFLSGPANEKLFF
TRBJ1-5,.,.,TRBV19,TGTGCCAGTAACACGCATAGCAATCAGCCCCAGCATTTT,CASNTHSNQPQHF
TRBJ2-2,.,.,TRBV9,TGTGCCAGCAGCGTAGAAAAGGGTGCCGGGGAGCTGTTTTTT,CASSVEKGAGELFF
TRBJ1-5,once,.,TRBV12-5,TGTGCTAGTGGCAAAAGAGGGTCAGGAAGCAATCAGCCCCAGCATTTT,CASGKRGSGSNQPQHF
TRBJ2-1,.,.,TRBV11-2,TGTGCCAGCGGGCTCAGCTCCTACAATGAGCAGTTCTTC,CASGLSSYNEQFF
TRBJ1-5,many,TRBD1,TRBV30,TGTGCCTGGAGTGCGCAGGGGGCCGCTAAGGGCAATCAGCCCCAGCATTTT,CAWSAQGAAKGNQPQHF
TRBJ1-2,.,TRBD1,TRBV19,TGTGCCAGTAGGACACCGGGACAGGTTGGCTATGGCTACACCTTC,CASRTPGQVGYGYTF
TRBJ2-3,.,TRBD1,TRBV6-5,TGTGCCAGCAGTCCGAGTCAGGGGGACACGCAGTATTTT,CASSPSQGDTQYF
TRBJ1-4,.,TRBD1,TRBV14,TGTGCCAGCAGCCCTTACCCAGACAGGGCGGGGAATGAAAAACTGTTTTTT,CASSPYPDRAGNEKLFF
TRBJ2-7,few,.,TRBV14,TGTGCCAGCAGCCAAGATACTGGCAGGGTCCACGAGCAGTACTTC,CASSQDTGRVHEQYF
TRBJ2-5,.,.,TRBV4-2,TGTGCCAGCAGCCCAGAGAGGGGGGGCGGGCAAGAGACCCAGTACTTC,CASSPERGGGQETQYF
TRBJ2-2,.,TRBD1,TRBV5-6,TGTGCCAGTCTCCGGGACAGGGTTTCCGGGGAGCTGTTTTTT,CASLRDRVSGELFF
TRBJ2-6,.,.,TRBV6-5,TGTGCCAGCAGTCCGGGGCTCTCTGGGGCCAACGTCCTGACTTTC,CASSPGLSGANVLTF
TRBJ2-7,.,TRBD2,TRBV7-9,TGTGCCAGCAGCCCAGGGACTAGCGGGGGGGCGTACTCCTACGAGCAGTACTTC,CASSPGTSGGAYSYEQYF
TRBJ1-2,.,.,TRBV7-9,TGTGCCAGCAGCTTGGGGGAGGCGGTGTATGGCTACACCTTC,CASSLGEAVYGYTF
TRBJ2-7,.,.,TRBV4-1,TGCGCCAGCAGCCAAGAATCGACAGGTCTGGCCTACGAGCAGTACTTC,CASSQESTGLAYEQYF
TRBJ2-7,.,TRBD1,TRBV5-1,TGCGCCAGCAGCAGAGGACAGGGTCGGGACGAGCAGTACTTC,CASSRGQGRDEQYF
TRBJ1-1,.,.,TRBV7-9,TGTGCCAGCAGTTCCATAGCAGGGGTGAACACTGAAGCTTTCTTT,CASSSIAGVNTEAFF
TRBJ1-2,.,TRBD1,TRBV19,TGTGCCAGTAGCCGCCGGGGACAGCTGACTAATGGCTACACCTTC,CASSRRGQLTNGYTF
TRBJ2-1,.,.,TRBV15,TGTGCCACCAGCAGAGAAGGCAAGCATGGGCAGTTCTTC,CATSREGKHGQFF
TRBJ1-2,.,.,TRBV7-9,TGTGCCACCCCAATGCGGGACGGCTACACCTTC,CATPMRDGYTF
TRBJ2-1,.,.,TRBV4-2,TGTGCCAGCAGCCAAGACCCGTTTCGTGAGCAGTTCTTC,CASSQDPFREQFF
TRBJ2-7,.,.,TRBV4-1,TGCGCCAGCAGCCAGACGGCCGGGACACAAGTCTCCTACGAGCAGTACTTC,CASSQTAGTQVSYEQYF
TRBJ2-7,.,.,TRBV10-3,TGTGCCATCAGTGAGGGAATCCGGGACGTCGTCTTCGGAGAGCAGTACTTC,CAISEGIRDVVFGEQYF
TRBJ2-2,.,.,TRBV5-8,TGTGCCAGCAGCTTATTTCGCGGGGAGCTGTTTTTT,CASSLFRGELFF
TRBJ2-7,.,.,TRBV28,TGTGCCAGCCAGACATATCACGAGCAGTACTTC,CASQTYHEQYF
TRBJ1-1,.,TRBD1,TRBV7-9,TGTGCCAGCAGCTTTGGACAGGACACTGAAGCTTTCTTT,CASSFGQDTEAFF
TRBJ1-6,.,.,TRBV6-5,TGTGCCAGCAGTTCGACGTTGCTTGATGCACCCCTCCACTTT,CASSSTLLDAPLHF
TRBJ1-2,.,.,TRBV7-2,TGTGCCAGCAGCCTCAGGGGATTATATGGCTACACCTTC,CASSLRGLYGYTF
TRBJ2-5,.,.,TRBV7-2,TGTGCCAGCAGCTCCCTAGGGCATGGGGAGACCCAGTACTTC,CASSSLGHGETQYF
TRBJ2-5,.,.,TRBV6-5,TGTGCCAGCAGTTGGGGGACACGACAAGAGACCCAGTACTTC,CASSWGTRQETQYF
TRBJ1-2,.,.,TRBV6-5,TGTGCCAGCAGTTACAGGGGTGGTGGCTACACCTTC,CASSYRGGGYTF
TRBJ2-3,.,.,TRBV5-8,TGTGCCAGCAGCTTGGAACCTAGCACAGATACGCAGTATTTT,CASSLEPSTDTQYF
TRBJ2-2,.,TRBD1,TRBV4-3,TGCGCCAGCAGCCAAGCCGGGACAGGAAACACCGGGGAGCTGTTTTTT,CASSQAGTGNTGELFF
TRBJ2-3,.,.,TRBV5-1,TGCGCCAGCACCATCCAAGGCACAGATACGCAGTATTTT,CASTIQGTDTQYF
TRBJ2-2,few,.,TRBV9,TGTGCCAGCAGCGTACTCCCTCGGCAGGGAACCCGCACCGGGGAGCTGTTTTTT,CASSVLPRQGTRTGELFF